This T cell receptor (beta chain) was identified during a study of shared clonotypes between healthy human individuals. Study information: Researchers assigned three CD4 naive, three CD4 memory, two CD8 naive and one CD8 memory plate to each donor. General observations from the study: Several donors showed sharing of approximately 5% of naive CD4 clonotypes. A small donor pool kept down the genetic and exposure-history diversity that was represented.

This table comes from immunoSEQ multiplex PCR, and its TCRdb copy is limited to in-frame clones, with some not included. The sample consists of some 630,000 clones, about 96% of them appearing once. Worth noting for this clone: Its antigen remains unidentified. Other nucleotide sequences in the sample specify the same CDR3.

The naive CD8 population came from CD45RO-negative cells selected for CCR7, without terminally differentiated effector memory CD45RA+ cells. CDR3 length equals 14 residues. CDR1 and CDR2 from the germline V gene are SGDLS and YYNGEE. V was clipped by 0 bases and J by 3 bases; unmatched bases: 1. This TCR was recovered from a woman aged 25 to 45 in good health. Sample: naive CD8+ T cells sorted from blood. The chain uses TRBV9 and TRBJ2-3, with TRBD2 identical over 7 bases. The DNA for the CDR3 is TGTGCCAGCAGCGTAGGGGAGGGTACAGATACGCAGTATTTT. Amino acid sequence: CASSVGEGTDTQYF.